This T cell receptor beta chain is drawn from a study of OX40 agonist ivuxolimab in advanced cancers. Study-level information: The diagnoses of dose-escalation patients were hepatocellular carcinoma, melanoma, renal cell or head and neck cancer.

CDR3 length equals 15 residues. Per germline, CDR1 SGDLS and CDR2 YYNGEE. The ends lost 3 bases at V and 4 bases at J; junction bases unmatched: 4. In the case of this clone: As yet, its antigen is unknown.

Study-wide findings and caveats: There were, on average, more expanded clones in CD8+ T cells than in CD4+.

Sequencing was performed with immunoSEQ multiplex PCR; in TCRdb, only in-frame clones are kept and a portion is missing. The repertoire holds tens of thousands of clones, with about three quarters as singletons. This TCR was recovered from an adult with an advanced solid tumor such as melanoma, head and neck, liver or kidney cancer. This chain links TRBV9 with TRBJ2-1; 10 bases line up with TRBD2. The sample in question was CD4+ or CD8+ T cells sorted from blood, obtained in a trial of the OX40 agonist ivuxolimab. The CDR3 loop is CASSESGGAYNEQFF. Written as DNA, the CDR3 is TGTGCCAGCAGCGAGAGCGGGGGGGCTTACAATGAGCAGTTCTTC. The full variable domain, completed using reference TRBV9 and TRBJ2-1, is DSGVTQTPKHLITATGQRVTLRCSPRSGDLSVYWYQQSLDQGLQFLIQYYNGEERAKGNILERFSAQQFPDLHSELNLSSLELGDSALYFCASSESGGAYNEQFFGPGTRLTVL.